This TCR beta chain was observed in a study of cytomegalovirus exposure and HLA in healthy donors. Samples came from healthy bone marrow donors. The PCR ran on 60 Vbeta and 13 Jbeta primers. The table came from immunoSEQ multiplex PCR; TCRdb's copy has only in-frame clones and leaves some out. Seen in this sample are over 50,000 clones; the ten most common clones hold under 10%. Trimming removed 4 bases at V and 4 bases at J, with 14 bases between. This CDR3 is 16 amino acids long. CDR1 and CDR2 (germline): SEHNR, FQNEAQ (reference sequence). The sequenced material came from PBMCs. The chain uses TRBV7-9 and TRBJ1-6, with D unresolved. The sequence was obtained from a man in his fifties in good health and CMV-seropositive. The CDR3 protein is CASSYSTGSYNSPLHF. In DNA, the CDR3 is TGTGCCAGCAGCTACTCCACCGGGAGTTATAATTCACCCCTCCACTTT.